Each of the 6 T cell receptor beta chains below was sequenced from the same sample in a study of T cells in Graves' hyperthyroidism and ophthalmopathy. Authors of the study amplified TCR beta CDR3 regions from RNA transcripts. A set of HTBI primers served as the primers for a first-round RT-PCR of the TCR CDR3. TCRdb analysed the multiplex PCR reads with MiXCR anew, one entry per CDR3 protein. Counted here are 700,000 or so distinct CDR3 sequences, about 17% occurring once; the ten biggest clones make up approximately 8%. Sequenced input: blood. The receptors stem from a man younger than 30 with Graves' hyperthyroidism.

There are many counts of this clonotype. The CDR3 sequence is CASSLLTTAGEIYEQYF. CDR3 bases: TGTGCCAGTAGTCTCCTCACTACAGCGGGAGAGATCTACGAGCAGTACTTC. The chain couples TRBV19 to TRBJ2-7; 8 nucleotides agree with TRBD2. Germline V lookup: CDR1 LNHDA, CDR2 SQIVND (reference sequence). The CDR3 covers 17 residues. The trim removed 5 bases at V and 3 bases at J, leaving 15 bases unmatched.

This clonotype was observed at least ten times. The V gene is TRBV28, the J gene TRBJ2-5, with D perhaps being TRBD1 or TRBD2 (5 bases each). The CDR3 length is 17 residues. Germline CDR1 is MDHEN and CDR2 is SYDVKM. Trimming removed 2 bases at V and 5 bases at J, with 21 bases between. CDR3 coding DNA: TGTGCCAGCAGTTTAATAATAGGGTCGGGGCAGGTGGAGACCCAGTACTTC. It specifies CASSLIIGSGQVETQYF.

Many counts were recorded for this clonotype. The V gene is TRBV20-1, the J gene TRBJ2-1; 12 nucleotides match TRBD2. Germline-derived CDR1 and CDR2 are DFQATT and SNEGSKA (reference sequence). V lost 6 bases to trimming and J lost 8 bases; unmatched junction nucleotides: 11. The CDR3 runs 15 residues. For the CDR3, the DNA is TGCAGTGCCCCCGGACTAGCGGGACCTCCTGATGAGCAGTTCTTC. Protein sequence: CSAPGLAGPPDEQFF.

This clonotype was detected ten times or more. The rearrangement uses TRBV20-1 and TRBJ1-1, with TRBD1 as a possible D gene (5 bases). V lost 6 bases to trimming and J lost 5 bases, with 19 bases between them. This CDR3 is built from 14 residues. The germline CDR1 and CDR2 sequences are DFQATT and SNEGSKA (reference sequence). CDR3 in amino acids: CSASDPGRGTEAFF. DNA for the CDR3: TGCAGTGCGAGCGACCCGGGGCGAGGGACTGAAGCTTTCTTT.

This clonotype has only a few counts. This chain connects TRBV4-1 to TRBJ1-1; D is unclear. Germline-derived CDR1 and CDR2 are MGHRA and YSYEKL. CDR3 length: 15 amino acids. The V end lost 6 bases, the J end lost 3 bases, and 17 bases lay between the germline ends. The CDR3: CASSYQEAKDTEAFF. CDR3 DNA: TGCGCCAGCAGTTACCAAGAAGCTAAGGACACTGAAGCTTTCTTT.

This clonotype was counted at least ten times. V usage is TRBV5-4 and J usage is TRBJ2-3; a weak D match, TRBD2 (6 bases). Germline V gene lookup returns CDR1 SGHNT and CDR2 YYREEE (reference sequence). The CDR3 has 16 amino acids. V lost 2 bases and J lost 0, with 13 bases in between. CDR3 in amino acids: CASSLRRDASTDTQYF. CDR3 bases: TGTGCCAGCAGCTTAAGGCGGGATGCTAGCACAGATACGCAGTATTTT.